This T cell receptor beta chain was sequenced in a study of CD8+CD57+ T cells in acquired aplastic anemia. Study-wide context: Healthy donors yielded some 10 million CD4+ cell reads on average.

TCR beta VDJ and CDR3 profiling used genomic DNA as template. TCRdb used MiXCR to reprocess the reads, holding one entry per CDR3 protein. The data hold about 160,000 distinct CDR3 sequences, with approximately 43% observed a single time. CDR3 size: 14 residues. The V end lost 5 bases, the J end lost 1 base, and 9 bases lay between the germline ends. Per germline, CDR1 WSHSY and CDR2 SAAADI. Only a few counts were recorded for this clonotype. Sequencing was done on a sample of sorted CD4+, CD8+, or CD8+CD57+ T cells (not recorded which) from PBMCs. The chain links TRBV10-2 to TRBJ1-5; D is unclear. This receptor was identified in a human donor in good health. Here the CDR3 reads CASSPGRSNQPQHF. In DNA form, the CDR3 reads TGCGCCAGCAGTCCGGGAAGGAGCAATCAGCCCCAGCATTTT.